A selection of T cell receptor beta chains follows, all from one sample in a study of cytomegalovirus exposure and HLA in healthy donors. Repertoires were generated with immunoSEQ multiplex PCR, while TCRdb's copy carries only in-frame clones and drops some. The sample holds over 150,000 clones; around 80% are singletons and the top ten take 2% to 2.5%. The specimen was PBMCs. All receptors come from a man in his forties or fifties in good health and CMV-seronegative. CDR3s include the opening cysteine and the closing phenylalanine or tryptophan.

J,V,CDR3
TRBJ1-1,TRBV7-9,CSSSLGTGPNTEAFF
TRBJ2-1,TRBV7-9,CASSLVGTGGFGNEQFF
TRBJ2-7,TRBV23-1,CASSQIWSGQGAPGEYF
TRBJ1-2,TRBV27,CASSPLARAGYGYTF
TRBJ1-2,TRBV18,CASSPPLSPNYGYTF
TRBJ2-5,TRBV6-5,CASSYTGLGETQYF
TRBJ2-7,TRBV6-5,CASSYSTGYEQYF
TRBJ2-1,TRBV5-1,CASSPTGLAGVGEQFF
TRBJ1-4,TRBV14,CASSDTGWGEKLFF
TRBJ2-7,TRBV19,CASSFTQQGTEQYF
TRBJ2-5,TRBV7-2,CASSLHSGEGLETQYF
TRBJ1-3,TRBV19,CASSGLGQATGNTIYF
TRBJ1-1,TRBV5-1,CASSLLDTEAFF
TRBJ2-7,TRBV5-4,CASSLEPAGYEQYF
TRBJ2-1,TRBV7-9,CASSPPGTSVHEQFF
TRBJ1-5,TRBV5-1,CASSHRGDQPQHF
TRBJ2-6,TRBV7-8,CASGSRGNSGANGLTF
TRBJ2-1,TRBV4-2,CASSQASGRASEQFF
TRBJ2-7,TRBV27,CASSPTPGQGAPAPYEQYF
TRBJ1-3,TRBV4-2,CASSQDRGGLTQGNTIYF
TRBJ2-6,TRBV5-4,CASSLVNRLSSGANVLTF
TRBJ1-2,TRBV29-1,CSVATTNYGYTF
TRBJ2-2,TRBV5-1,CASSLEGQGANTGELFF
TRBJ2-7,TRBV29-1,CSVEGTDRGSSYEQYF
TRBJ2-2,TRBV7-7,CASSLRHGGNTGELFF
TRBJ2-3,TRBV5-6,CASSTPGLAGDTQYF
TRBJ1-4,TRBV6-5,CASSYFGGDEKLFF
TRBJ2-2,TRBV5-1,CASSPGGGLTGELFF
TRBJ1-2,TRBV6-1,CASRGRGDSEGYTF
TRBJ2-7,TRBV30,CAWKDSPYEQYF
TRBJ1-2,TRBV5-6,CASRLGRAGYTF
TRBJ2-5,TRBV10-3,CAIRVDETQYF
TRBJ2-2,TRBV19,CASSIEQGSGGELFF
TRBJ2-1,TRBV6-1,CAARDRGRNEQFF
TRBJ2-3,TRBV5-8,CASSLSGLGSRGSADTQYF
TRBJ2-2,TRBV4-1,CASSQDAGTSTWSGELFF
TRBJ2-2,TRBV9,CASSVVTSGAGELFF
TRBJ2-7,TRBV6-1,CASSEGALQYF
TRBJ1-5,TRBV5-1,CASSLGTGGANQPQHF
TRBJ2-5,TRBV5-1,CASSLGLAQETQYF
TRBJ2-5,TRBV7-9,CASSRQARETQYF
TRBJ2-4,TRBV27,CASSLTTSGRADAKNIQYF
TRBJ2-3,TRBV5-1,CASSQRGGVADTQYF
TRBJ2-2,TRBV9,CASSVGLAGGSGELFF
TRBJ1-4,TRBV19,CASSGMAGNTEKLFF
.,TRBV28,CASSYRLAGGSYEQYF
TRBJ2-6,TRBV30,CAWSSGQGILGGSGANGLTF
TRBJ1-2,TRBV9,CASSVGTGDPYGYTF
TRBJ2-2,TRBV11-3,CASSSLTSGSTGELFF
TRBJ2-3,TRBV2,CASSGSPGTDTQYF
TRBJ2-5,TRBV5-4,CASSWGQYQETQYF
TRBJ2-1,TRBV14,CASTPGPGQGTPEQFF
TRBJ2-3,TRBV7-9,CASSLGLAGVKDTQYF
TRBJ2-1,TRBV28,CAPGGTQSYNEQFF